These T cell receptor beta chains were read from a single sample in a study of blood T cell repertoires in COVID-19. Libraries were prepared by immunoSEQ multiplex PCR; TCRdb keeps only in-frame clonotypes and omits some of them. The table has some 150,000 clones, 89% seen once. The specimen was PBMCs or T cells enriched from blood (not recorded which). The receptors stem from a woman aged 18-29 years who had recovered from COVID-19. Both conserved end residues are part of each CDR3. D genes are given only for firm matches. Size values are once, few and many counts, or a class for expanded clones, and some rows have none.

clone size: NA; D gene: NA; V gene: TRBV7-9; J gene: TRBJ1-2; CDR3 protein: CASSLAGASFQRPLF; CDR3 DNA: TGTGCCAGCAGCTTAGCGGGGGCATCCTTCCAAAGACCCCTCTTC
clone size: NA; D gene: NA; V gene: TRBV6-5; J gene: TRBJ2-7; CDR3 protein: CASSYGTSAYEQYF; CDR3 DNA: TGTGCCAGCAGTTACGGGACTTCTGCTTACGAGCAGTACTTC
clone size: NA; D gene: NA; V gene: TRBV9; J gene: TRBJ1-3; CDR3 protein: CASASGSGNTIYF; CDR3 DNA: TGTGCCAGCGCTTCGGGATCTGGAAACACCATATATTTT
clone size: NA; D gene: NA; V gene: TRBV9; J gene: TRBJ2-3; CDR3 protein: CASSARGAGPDTQYF; CDR3 DNA: TGTGCCAGCAGCGCGCGGGGCGCGGGTCCAGATACGCAGTATTTT
clone size: few; D gene: TRBD1; V gene: TRBV5-5; J gene: TRBJ1-2; CDR3 protein: CASSFDRGNGYTF; CDR3 DNA: TGTGCCAGCAGCTTCGACAGGGGGAATGGCTACACCTTC
clone size: NA; D gene: TRBD1; V gene: TRBV6-5; J gene: TRBJ2-1; CDR3 protein: CASSFRRDRGHYEQFF; CDR3 DNA: TGTGCCAGCAGTTTCCGACGGGACAGGGGGCACTATGAGCAGTTCTTC
clone size: NA; D gene: TRBD1; V gene: TRBV6-5; J gene: TRBJ2-5; CDR3 protein: CASSPPGQGGETQYF; CDR3 DNA: TGTGCCAGCAGTCCTCCGGGACAGGGGGGAGAGACCCAGTACTTC
clone size: NA; D gene: TRBD2; V gene: TRBV5-1; J gene: TRBJ2-1; CDR3 protein: CASSLGLAGGPVNNEQFF; CDR3 DNA: TGCGCCAGCAGCTTGGGCCTAGCGGGAGGGCCTGTGAACAATGAGCAGTTCTTC
clone size: NA; D gene: NA; V gene: TRBV4-3; J gene: TRBJ2-1; CDR3 protein: CASSQDRVGEQFF; CDR3 DNA: TGCGCCAGCAGCCAAGACAGGGTCGGTGAGCAGTTCTTC
clone size: NA; D gene: TRBD2; V gene: TRBV29-1; J gene: TRBJ2-7; CDR3 protein: CSVDQSGGYEQYF; CDR3 DNA: TGCAGCGTTGATCAATCGGGGGGTTACGAGCAGTACTTC
clone size: NA; D gene: TRBD2; V gene: TRBV16; J gene: TRBJ2-7; CDR3 protein: CASSQSLAAYEQYF; CDR3 DNA: TGTGCCAGCAGCCAATCCCTAGCGGCCTACGAGCAGTACTTC